This TCR beta chain was obtained from a study of T cell changes during pregnancy in multiple sclerosis. The protocol was immunoSEQ multiplex PCR, while the TCRdb copy is restricted to in-frame clones and leaves out a portion. Of approximately 89,000 clones in the sample, about 94% are singletons; the top ten hold about 2.5%. Germline-derived CDR1 and CDR2 are MNHNS and SASEGT. The CDR3 is made up of 14 amino acids. V was clipped by 4 bases and J by 8 bases, with 14 bases between them. The rearrangement links TRBV6-1 to TRBJ1-4, with D possibly matching TRBD1 (5 bases). This material consisted of peripheral blood, taken in the third trimester of pregnancy. This sequence was found in a female donor with multiple sclerosis, enrolled in a pregnancy study. CDR3 protein: CASSGGRGREKLFF. The CDR3 DNA is TGTGCCAGCAGTGGAGGCCGGGGGAGGGAAAAACTGTTTTTT.